The 27 T cell receptor beta chains presented below share a single source sample, sequenced in a study of CD8 T cells in Susac syndrome. A quantity of roughly 0.5 to 1 ug RNA underwent reverse transcription using random hexamers. TCRdb passed the immunoSEQ multiplex PCR reads through MiXCR, listing each CDR3 protein once. The repertoire consists of about 200,000 distinct CDR3 sequences, with roughly 94% occurring once and the leading ten covering approximately 0.1%. Sequencing was performed on CD4+ T cells from PBMCs. All receptors derive from a human donor in good health.

V usage is TRBV7-8 and J usage is TRBJ2-3; 9 positions agree with TRBD1. Germline V gene data show CDR1 as SGHVS and CDR2 as FQNEAQ. V gave up 11 bases and J gave up 3 bases; unmatched junction bases: 6. This CDR3 has 13 residues. The CDR3, as DNA: TGTGCCTCCGGGACAGGGAGAACAGATACGCAGTATTTT. Translation: CASGTGRTDTQYF.

The J gene is TRBJ1-1, the V gene TRBV29-1, with 11 bases identical to TRBD1. The CDR3 is made up of 14 amino acids. The V gene end was trimmed by 3 bases and the J gene end by 4 bases; junction bases not matched to a gene: 4. Germline V lookup: CDR1 SQVTM, CDR2 ANQGSEA. The CDR3 sequence is CSVDWTGGGTEAFF. For the CDR3, the DNA is TGCAGCGTTGATTGGACAGGGGGCGGCACTGAAGCTTTCTTT.

The rearrangement joins TRBV11-2 to TRBJ2-1, with D possibly matching TRBD2 (5 bases). V lost 1 base, J lost 3 bases, and 7 bases lay in between. CDR1 and CDR2 (germline): SGHAT, FQNNGV. The length of the CDR3 is 14 residues. The CDR3 spells CASSLAGYYNEQFF. As DNA, the CDR3 is TGTGCCAGCAGCTTAGCGGGGTACTACAATGAGCAGTTCTTC.

This chain uses TRBV12-3 or TRBV12-4 with TRBJ1-5; D remains unclear. CDR3 length: 13 amino acids. V dropped 3 bases and J dropped 5 bases, with 8 bases sitting between them. DNA for the CDR3: TGTGCCAGCAGTTTTTCCGCGGATCAGCCCCAGCATTTT. Translating it yields CASSFSADQPQHF.

This clonotype occurred once. This chain connects TRBV6-5 to TRBJ2-3; D is perhaps TRBD1 or TRBD2 (6 bases each). Germline CDR1 reads MNHEY; CDR2 reads SVGAGI. V was pared by 5 bases and J by 9 bases, with 15 bases between. The length of the CDR3 is 13 residues. The CDR3 spells CASSQIRGPTQYF. The CDR3 DNA follows: TGTGCCAGCAGTCAAATCCGGGGGCCCACGCAGTATTTT.

J is TRBJ2-2 and V is TRBV13; 10 nucleotides align to TRBD2. CDR1 is PRHDT and CDR2 is FYEKMQ in the germline V gene (reference sequence). V lost 6 bases, J lost 4 bases, and 11 bases stayed unmatched. The CDR3 runs to 17 residues. CDR3 bases: TGTGCCAGCAGAATGACTAGCGGGCGGACGTTCACCGGGGAGCTGTTTTTT. Its protein is CASRMTSGRTFTGELFF.

The CDR3 region has the DNA TGTGCCAGCAGCGTTAGGGGACAGGGCGGTAATTCACCCCTCCACTTT. It translates to CASSVRGQGGNSPLHF. The J gene is TRBJ1-6, the V gene TRBV9; 9 bases are shared with TRBD1. The CDR3 is 16 residues long. V was pared by 2 bases and J by 6 bases, with 6 bases of the junction left unmatched. The germline gives CDR1 SGDLS, CDR2 YYNGEE.

The rearrangement joins TRBV27 to TRBJ1-2; 8 bases match TRBD1. CDR1 and CDR2 from the germline V gene are MNHEY and SMNVEV (reference sequence). V trimming: 7 bases; J trimming: 8 bases; junction bases outside the gene matches: 15. The CDR3 has 15 amino acids. CDR3 loop: CASTPLARGQRGYTF. In nucleotides, the CDR3 is TGTGCCAGCACTCCCCTTGCCAGGGGGCAGAGAGGCTACACCTTC.

This clonotype was counted once. The V gene is TRBV18, the J gene TRBJ1-1, with D tentatively TRBD1 (5 bases). Germline assignment: CDR1 KGHSH and CDR2 LQKENI. The CDR3 runs 14 residues. Trimming stripped 3 bases from V and 7 bases from J, with 15 bases between. CDR3 residues: CASSPSRAPVEAFF. Written as DNA, the CDR3 is TGTGCCAGCTCACCGAGCAGGGCGCCTGTTGAAGCTTTCTTT.

This clonotype has just one count. V gene TRBV20-1 combines with J gene TRBJ1-2, with TRBD1 identical over 10 bases. The CDR3 length is 13 residues. Germline CDR1 reads DFQATT; CDR2 reads SNEGSKA (reference sequence). CDR3 amino acids: CSAPRQGAGGYTF. The CDR3 nucleotides are TGCAGCGCCCCACGACAGGGGGCGGGGGGCTACACCTTC.

This chain links TRBV30 with TRBJ1-2, with D perhaps matching TRBD1 (6 bases). Trimming removed 2 bases at V and 2 bases at J, with 9 bases between. Per germline, CDR1 GTSNPN and CDR2 SVGIG (reference sequence). The CDR3 is 13 amino acids. CDR3 DNA sequence: TGTGCCTGGAGTAACGGGGGCAACTATGGCTACACCTTC. The encoded protein is CAWSNGGNYGYTF.

This clonotype has more than one count but fewer than ten. V and J are TRBV2 and TRBJ2-5, with D perhaps matching TRBD1 or TRBD2 (5 bases each). The CDR3 sequence is 13 residues long. The ends were cut back, 4 bases at V and 5 bases at J, with 11 bases in the middle. Germline V gives CDR1 SNHLY, CDR2 FYNNEI. Here the CDR3 reads CASSGQGVETQYF. The CDR3 nucleotides are TGTGCCAGCAGTGGGCAGGGAGTCGAGACCCAGTACTTC.

This chain links TRBV20-1 with TRBJ1-1; D is unclear. The CDR3 is 11 residues long. V lost 3 bases, J lost 6 bases, and 8 bases lay in between. Germline V lookup: CDR1 DFQATT, CDR2 SNEGSKA (reference sequence). This CDR3 reads CSARRAPEAFF. The CDR3 bases are TGCAGTGCTAGGAGGGCCCCTGAAGCTTTCTTT.

The V and J genes are TRBV20-1 and TRBJ1-1; a weak D match, TRBD1 (6 bases). V dropped 6 bases and J dropped 6 bases, with 17 bases sitting between them. Germline lookup yields CDR1 DFQATT and CDR2 SNEGSKA (reference sequence). This CDR3 has 13 residues. As DNA, the CDR3 is TGCAGTGCACGGGCAGGGGCAGGCGCTGAAGCTTTCTTT. Protein sequence: CSARAGAGAEAFF.

The chain employs TRBV20-1 and TRBJ1-5, with D possibly being TRBD1 (6 bases). This CDR3 comprises 14 residues. Trimming shortened V by 1 base and J by 3 bases, and 10 bases separated the two germline ends. Germline V CDR1 and CDR2: DFQATT, SNEGSKA (reference sequence). As DNA, the CDR3 is TGCAGTGCTAGAGGGGACACAGACAATCAGCCCCAGCATTTT. This encodes CSARGDTDNQPQHF.

The J gene is TRBJ2-7, the V gene TRBV9, with 7 positions matching TRBD2. The V segment lost 4 bases and the J segment 2 bases; nucleotides outside the gene matches: 6. The CDR3 has 14 residues. The V gene's germline CDR1 is SGDLS and CDR2 YYNGEE. The CDR3 region has the DNA TGTGCCAGCAGCATCGGACTAGATCCCTACGAGCAGTACGTC. Its translation: CASSIGLDPYEQYV.

The V call is TRBV7-2, the J call TRBJ2-2; no clear D gene. Trimming pared 4 bases from V and 5 bases from J, leaving 5 bases between. Looked up from germline, CDR1 is SGHTA and CDR2 is FQGNSA. This CDR3 is built from 12 residues. The CDR3 coding sequence is TGTGCCAGCAGCTCCGTAACCGGGGAGCTGTTTTTT. It yields the protein CASSSVTGELFF.

This sequence joins TRBV5-1 and TRBJ2-7, with D possibly TRBD1 on 6 matching bases. Germline CDR1 reads SGHRS; CDR2 reads YFSETQ. Deletions cut 0 bases from V and 5 bases from J, with 15 bases between. The CDR3 has 15 residues. The CDR3 DNA reads as TGCGCCAGCAGCTTGGCCGGGACACGGCGGGACGAGCAGTACTTC. This sequence encodes CASSLAGTRRDEQYF.

The V gene is TRBV20-1, the J gene TRBJ2-6; TRBD2 aligns across 13 bases. Looked up from germline, CDR1 is DFQATT and CDR2 is SNEGSKA (reference sequence). V lost 6 bases and J lost 10; bases outside the gene matches: 9. The CDR3 loop spans 15 amino acids. This CDR3 reads CSAGGLAGKPNVLTF. In nucleotides, the CDR3 is TGCAGTGCCGGGGGACTAGCGGGGAAGCCTAACGTCCTGACTTTC.

The rearrangement uses TRBV29-1 and TRBJ2-1; a possible D gene is TRBD2 (6 bases). Germline assignment: CDR1 SQVTM and CDR2 ANQGSEA. This CDR3 spans 15 amino acids. The V and J ends lost 4 bases and 0 bases respectively, with 13 bases between them. CDR3 in amino acids: CSVVGRESSYNEQFF. The CDR3, as DNA: TGCAGCGTTGTAGGGCGGGAAAGCTCCTACAATGAGCAGTTCTTC.

V is TRBV7-9 and J is TRBJ2-1, with 7 bases lining up with TRBD1. Germline CDR1 SEHNR, CDR2 FQNEAQ (reference sequence). The V gene end was trimmed by 5 bases and the J gene end by 14 bases; junction bases not matched to a gene: 12. The CDR3 consists of 13 residues. CDR3 bases: TGTGCCAGCAGCCCGCCGGGGCAGGGGGAAGAGTTCTTC. Encoded protein: CASSPPGQGEEFF.

The CDR3 bases are TGTGCCAGCAGCTTAAACAGGGCCGGGGAGCTGTTTTTT. Protein: CASSLNRAGELFF. The V gene is TRBV7-3, the J gene TRBJ2-2; D possibly corresponds to TRBD1 (6 bases). Trimming took off 1 base at V and 6 bases at J, with 6 bases between the two ends. The CDR3 covers 13 residues. Germline V gene lookup returns CDR1 SGHTA and CDR2 FQGTGA.

This chain uses TRBV20-1 with TRBJ1-6, with 9 positions matching TRBD1. The CDR3 loop spans 16 amino acids. V was clipped by 2 bases and J by 5 bases; unmatched bases: 7. CDR1 DFQATT and CDR2 SNEGSKA come from the germline V gene (reference sequence). The CDR3 is CSARPPTGGDNSPLHF. The CDR3, as DNA: TGCAGTGCTAGACCGCCGACAGGGGGAGATAATTCACCCCTCCACTTT.

This chain links TRBV20-1 with TRBJ2-1; maybe TRBD2 (7 bases). The CDR3 covers 13 residues. Trimming left V 3 bases short and J 8 bases short, with 14 bases between. Germline CDR1 reads DFQATT; CDR2 reads SNEGSKA (reference sequence). This chain's CDR3 is CSASRGAEDEQFF. CDR3 DNA: TGCAGTGCTAGTCGGGGGGCTGAGGATGAGCAGTTCTTC.

The V call is TRBV2, the J call TRBJ2-1; D call uncertain. Trimming pared 4 bases from V and 10 bases from J, leaving 17 bases between. CDR3 length equals 14 residues. CDR1 is SNHLY, CDR2 FYNNEI, per germline. CDR3: CASSVEYIGDEQFF. The CDR3 coding sequence is TGTGCCAGCAGTGTCGAATATATCGGAGACGAGCAGTTCTTC.

The chain employs TRBV7-3 and TRBJ2-1; possibly TRBD2 for D (5 bases). The CDR3 covers 13 residues. The V end was cut by 4 bases, the J end by 7 bases, with 11 bases between. Germline-derived CDR1 and CDR2 are SGHTA and FQGTGA. CDR3 region: CASSSMDWNEQFF. The CDR3, as DNA: TGTGCCAGCAGCTCAATGGACTGGAATGAGCAGTTCTTC.

The gene calls are TRBV20-1 and TRBJ2-5, with 12 nucleotides matching TRBD2. This CDR3 is 15 amino acids long. J lost 5 bases, V lost 6 bases, and 10 bases had no gene match. Germline assignment: CDR1 DFQATT and CDR2 SNEGSKA (reference sequence). CDR3 protein: CSAPLLAGGKETQYF. Here the CDR3 DNA reads TGCAGTGCACCGCTCCTAGCGGGAGGGAAGGAGACCCAGTACTTC.